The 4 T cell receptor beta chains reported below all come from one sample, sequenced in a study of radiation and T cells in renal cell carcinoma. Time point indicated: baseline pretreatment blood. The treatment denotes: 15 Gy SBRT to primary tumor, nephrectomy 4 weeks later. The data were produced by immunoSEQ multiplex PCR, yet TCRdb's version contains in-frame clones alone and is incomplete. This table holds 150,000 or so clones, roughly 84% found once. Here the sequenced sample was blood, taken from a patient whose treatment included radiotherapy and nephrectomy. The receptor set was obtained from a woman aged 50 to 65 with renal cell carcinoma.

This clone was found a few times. CDR3 loop: CASSPRQGVEQYF. The CDR3 DNA sequence: TGCGCCAGCAGCCCCAGACAGGGCGTCGAGCAGTACTTC. The V and J genes are TRBV4-1 and TRBJ2-7; 7 bases agree with TRBD1. The CDR3 has 13 amino acids. CDR1 and CDR2 from the germline V gene are MGHRA and YSYEKL. Trimming removed 4 bases from V and 6 bases from J; junction bases left unmatched: 6.

The CDR3 spells CASSSAGFGYTF. The DNA of the CDR3 is TGTGCCAGCAGCTCCGCGGGTTTTGGCTACACCTTC. The genes are TRBV7-2 and TRBJ1-2; D remains ambiguous. Germline V lookup: CDR1 SGHTA, CDR2 FQGNSA. V lost 4 bases and J 7 bases, leaving 10 bases between the germline ends. CDR3 length: 12 residues.

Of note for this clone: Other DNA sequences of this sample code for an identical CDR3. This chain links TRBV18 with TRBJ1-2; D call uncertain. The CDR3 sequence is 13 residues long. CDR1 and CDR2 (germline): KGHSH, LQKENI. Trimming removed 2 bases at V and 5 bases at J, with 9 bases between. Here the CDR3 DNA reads TGTGCCAGCTCACCAGGCGGGCAATATGGCTACACCTTC. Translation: CASSPGGQYGYTF.

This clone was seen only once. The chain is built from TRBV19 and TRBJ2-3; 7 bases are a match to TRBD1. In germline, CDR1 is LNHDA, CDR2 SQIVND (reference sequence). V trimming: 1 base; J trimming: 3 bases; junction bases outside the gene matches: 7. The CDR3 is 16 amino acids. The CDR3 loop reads CASSIGGGLTTDTQYF. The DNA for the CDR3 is TGTGCCAGTAGTATAGGAGGGGGCCTAACTACAGATACGCAGTATTTT.